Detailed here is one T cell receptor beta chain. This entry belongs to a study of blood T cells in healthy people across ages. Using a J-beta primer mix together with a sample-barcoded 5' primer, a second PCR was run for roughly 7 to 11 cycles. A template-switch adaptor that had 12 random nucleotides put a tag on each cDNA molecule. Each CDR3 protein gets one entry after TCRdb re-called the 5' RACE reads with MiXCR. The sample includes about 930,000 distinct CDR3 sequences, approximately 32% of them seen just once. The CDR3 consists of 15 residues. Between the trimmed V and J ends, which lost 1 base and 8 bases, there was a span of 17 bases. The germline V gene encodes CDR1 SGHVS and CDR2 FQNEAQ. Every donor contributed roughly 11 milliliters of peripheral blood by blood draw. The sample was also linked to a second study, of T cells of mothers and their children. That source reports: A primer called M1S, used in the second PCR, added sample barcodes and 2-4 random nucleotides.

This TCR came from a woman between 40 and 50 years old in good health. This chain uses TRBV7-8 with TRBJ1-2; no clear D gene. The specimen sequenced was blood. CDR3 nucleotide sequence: TGTGCCAGCAGCTTAGGGGTGGGTGAAAGAGGCGGCTACACCTTC. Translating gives CASSLGVGERGGYTF.